This TCR beta chain was recorded in a study of T cell repertoires in cytomegalovirus infection. V lost 1 base and J lost 7; bases outside the gene matches: 8. This CDR3 region has 14 residues. The V gene's germline CDR1 is DFQATT and CDR2 SNEGSKA (reference sequence). MiXCR, run by TCRdb on the reads, gives a single entry per CDR3 protein. The table has almost 300,000 distinct CDR3 sequences, 8% to 10% seen once; the top ten hold around 2.5%. The chain joins TRBV20-1 to TRBJ1-1; TRBD1 matches at 8 bases. The clonotype was recovered from a human donor in good health (CMV status not recorded). Some clones in this sample may be carry-over from other donors' samples. Specimen: PBMCs. Here the CDR3 DNA reads TGCAGTGCTAGAGTGCGACAGGGGATCGGTGAAGCTTTCTTT. Its protein is CSARVRQGIGEAFF.